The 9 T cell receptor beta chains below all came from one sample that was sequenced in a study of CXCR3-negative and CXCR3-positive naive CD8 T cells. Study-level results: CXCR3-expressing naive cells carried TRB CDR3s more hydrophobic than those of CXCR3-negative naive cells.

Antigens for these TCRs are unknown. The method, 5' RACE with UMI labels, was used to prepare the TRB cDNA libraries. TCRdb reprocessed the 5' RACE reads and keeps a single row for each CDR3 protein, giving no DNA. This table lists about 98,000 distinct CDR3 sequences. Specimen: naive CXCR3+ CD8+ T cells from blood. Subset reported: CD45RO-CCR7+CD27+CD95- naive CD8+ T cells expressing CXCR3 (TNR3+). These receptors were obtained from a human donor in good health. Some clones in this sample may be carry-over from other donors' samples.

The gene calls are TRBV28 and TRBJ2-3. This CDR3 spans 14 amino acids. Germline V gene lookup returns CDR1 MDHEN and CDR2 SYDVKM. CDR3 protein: CASSSDASTDTQYF.

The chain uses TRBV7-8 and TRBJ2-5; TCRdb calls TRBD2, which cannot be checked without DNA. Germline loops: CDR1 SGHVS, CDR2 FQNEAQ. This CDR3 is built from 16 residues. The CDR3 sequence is CASSPGLAMGTETQYF.

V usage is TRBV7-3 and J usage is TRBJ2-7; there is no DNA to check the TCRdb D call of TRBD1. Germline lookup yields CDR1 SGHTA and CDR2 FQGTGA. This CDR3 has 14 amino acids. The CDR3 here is CASSLPTGVYEQYF.

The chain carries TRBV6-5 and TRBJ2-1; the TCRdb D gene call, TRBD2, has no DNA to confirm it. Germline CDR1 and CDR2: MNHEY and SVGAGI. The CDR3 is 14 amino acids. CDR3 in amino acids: CASSYSRGDNEQFF.

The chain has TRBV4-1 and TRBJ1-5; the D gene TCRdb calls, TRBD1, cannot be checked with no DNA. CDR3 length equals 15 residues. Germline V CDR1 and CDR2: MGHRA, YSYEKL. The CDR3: CASSQDRGGVQPQHF.

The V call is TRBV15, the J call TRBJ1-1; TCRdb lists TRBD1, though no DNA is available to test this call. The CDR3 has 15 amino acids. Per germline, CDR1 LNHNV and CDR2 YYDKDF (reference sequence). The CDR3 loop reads CATSRGGQGRSEAFF. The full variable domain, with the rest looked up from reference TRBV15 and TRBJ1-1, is DAMVIQNPRYQVTQFGKPVTLSCSQTLNHNVMYWYQQKSSQAPKLLFHYYDKDFNNEADTPDNFQSRRPNTSFCFLDIRSPGLGDTAMYLCATSRGGQGRSEAFFGQGTRLTVV.

The chain's CDR3 is CSAISRGRTDTQYF. The chain has TRBV20-1 and TRBJ2-3; TCRdb outputs TRBD1, but without DNA this stays unchecked. The CDR3 loop spans 14 amino acids. Germline V CDR1 and CDR2: DFQATT, SNEGSKA (reference sequence).

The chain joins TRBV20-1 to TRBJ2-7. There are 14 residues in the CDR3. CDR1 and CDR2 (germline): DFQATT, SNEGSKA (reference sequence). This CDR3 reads CSARDLGRTYEQYF.

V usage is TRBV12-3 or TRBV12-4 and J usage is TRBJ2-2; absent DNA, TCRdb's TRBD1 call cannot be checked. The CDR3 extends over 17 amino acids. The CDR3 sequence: CASSPPSAGSDTGELFF.